This T cell receptor (beta chain) is drawn from a study of cytomegalovirus exposure and HLA in healthy donors. Overall study findings and caveats: Analyses of presence and absence presupposed an approximately uniform sequencing depth across donors.

Remarks on this clone: Its specificity is unknown.

The PCR contained 60 Vbeta and 13 Jbeta primers. Sequencing used immunoSEQ multiplex PCR; TCRdb keeps in-frame clones, though not all of them. The sample contains about 120,000 clones, 60% to 85% of which appear only once. Specimen: PBMCs. The TCR originated in a woman younger than 45 in good health and CMV-seronegative.

CDR3 amino acids: CSVEDAGENTIYF. CDR3 coding DNA: TGCAGCGTTGAAGATGCCGGGGAAAACACCATATATTTT. This chain uses TRBV29-1 with TRBJ1-3; D gene unclear. The germline V and J ends were trimmed by 0 bases and 6 bases, with 9 bases remaining between them. Germline V gene sequence: CDR1 SQVTM, CDR2 ANQGSEA. The CDR3 loop spans 13 amino acids.